What follows is one T cell receptor (beta chain) and its context. Per germline, CDR1 SEHNR and CDR2 FQNEAQ (reference sequence). Unmatched junction bases numbered 2, after V lost 2 bases and J lost 5 bases. The CDR3 length is 14 residues. This sample is drawn from a study of early stage breast cancer tumors. Only in-frame clones appear in the TCRdb table, and some are missing; sequencing was by immunoSEQ multiplex PCR. Of tens of thousands of clones listed, more than 70% are singletons. The TCR originated in a person aged 40 to 50 with breast cancer. Sequenced input: blood. The genes are TRBV7-9 and TRBJ2-1, with 8 bases fitting TRBD1. DNA of the CDR3: TGTGCCAGCAGCTTATCAGGGGGCCACAATGAGCAGTTCTTC. It is translated as CASSLSGGHNEQFF.